This TCR beta chain was profiled in a study of blood T cell repertoires in COVID-19. Across the whole study: Sample material is recorded as cDNA or gDNA derived from T cells, B-cell-depleted T cells, or PBMCs.

The table came from immunoSEQ multiplex PCR; TCRdb's copy has only in-frame clones and leaves some out. Among about 32,000 clones listed, around 86% were seen once. The CDR3 runs to 13 residues. CDR1 SGHVS and CDR2 FNYEAQ come from the germline V gene. Between the trimmed V and J ends, which lost 0 bases and 7 bases, there was a span of 10 bases. What was sequenced was peripheral blood. The sequence derives from a man between 60 and 75 years old with active COVID-19. V is TRBV7-6 and J is TRBJ2-7; D gene uncertain. The CDR3 sequence is CASSLAPNREQYF. As DNA, the CDR3 is TGTGCCAGCAGCTTAGCTCCCAACCGGGAGCAGTACTTC.